Listed here are 26 T cell receptor beta chains from one sample, sequenced in a study of Graves' ophthalmopathy and Graves' hyperthyroidism. Using RNA transcripts, the TCR beta CDR3 regions were amplified. In the first round, RT-PCR was carried out with HTBI primers, and a multiplex PCR formed the second round. TCRdb re-derived calls from the multiplex PCR reads in MiXCR, one entry per CDR3 protein. The sample shows about 200,000 distinct CDR3 sequences, about 32% of them seen only once. Material: peripheral blood. Receptors originate from a man aged 50 or older with Graves' ophthalmopathy.

This clonotype was seen many times. The chain couples TRBV6-5 to TRBJ2-5; the D gene is possibly TRBD2 (5 bases). The CDR3 spans 18 residues. With 6 bases removed from V and 4 bases from J, the gap between germline ends came to 27 bases. Per the germline V gene, CDR1 is MNHEY and CDR2 is SVGAGI. The chain's CDR3 is CASRALPFGSRRVETQYF. The CDR3 nucleotides read TGTGCCAGCAGGGCGCTTCCATTCGGTTCCAGGCGGGTAGAGACCCAGTACTTC.

The chain combines TRBV6-5 with TRBJ2-2, with a weak D call TRBD2 (6 bases). The germline V and J ends were trimmed by 3 bases and 8 bases, with 16 bases remaining between them. The germline V gene encodes CDR1 MNHEY and CDR2 SVGAGI. The CDR3 has 15 residues. Written as DNA, the CDR3 is TGTGCCAGCAGTTATCGGGGGAGGTTGTCGGGGGAGCTGTTTTTT. Protein product: CASSYRGRLSGELFF.

J is TRBJ1-5 and V is TRBV6-5; D is possibly TRBD1 (6 bases). V lost 2 bases, J lost 3 bases, and 11 bases lay in between. CDR1 MNHEY and CDR2 SVGAGI come from the germline V gene. The CDR3 spans 15 residues. The CDR3 DNA follows: TGTGCCAGCAGTTACAGCAGGGGAGCCAATCAGCCCCAGCATTTT. This codes for CASSYSRGANQPQHF.

This clonotype was observed many times. No conserved phenylalanine or tryptophan is present at the end of the CDR3, so a read error is the likely explanation. It is unclear where the CDR3 begins or ends on the DNA, so no DNA is shown, and the CDR3 is as TCRdb lists it. This chain links TRBV6-4 with TRBJ2-7; the D call TRBD1 from the table was never checked on the DNA. The CDR3 length equals 15 residues, ends included. CDR1 MRHNA and CDR2 SNTAGT come from the germline V gene. CDR3 sequence: CASSDSQRPGQGLRH.

This chain links TRBV6-2 or TRBV6-3 with TRBJ1-2, with D possibly being TRBD1 (6 bases). Germline CDR1 MNHEY, CDR2 SVGEGT. Trimming removed 5 bases from V and 5 bases from J, with 15 bases in between. The CDR3 totals 14 residues. The CDR3, as DNA: TGTGCCAGCAGTCCGGGGGCGAATCCTTATGGCTACACCTTC. Protein product: CASSPGANPYGYTF.

This clonotype was observed at least ten times. This rearrangement joins TRBV3-1 to TRBJ1-1; possible D gene TRBD1, 6 bases. V lost 6 bases and J lost 7, with 18 bases in between. Germline values: CDR1 LGHDT, CDR2 YNNKEL (reference sequence). The CDR3 covers 14 residues. The CDR3 DNA sequence: TGTGCCAGCAGGAAGGGGCTAGGGGGTGTTGAAGCTTTCTTT. This codes for CASRKGLGGVEAFF.

The V call is TRBV12-3 or TRBV12-4, the J call TRBJ1-6, with 9 bases fitting TRBD1. V lost 5 bases to trimming and J lost 10 bases; unmatched junction nucleotides: 9. The CDR3 consists of 15 residues. In DNA form, the CDR3 reads TGTGCCAGCAGTAGACGACAGGGGGAGGTCTCACCCCTCCACTTT. Protein product: CASSRRQGEVSPLHF.

This clonotype was picked up many times. The chain carries TRBV7-9 and TRBJ2-2; the match to TRBD2 covers 10 bases. From germline, CDR1 is SEHNR and CDR2 FQNEAQ (reference sequence). The ends lost 6 bases at V and 3 bases at J; junction bases unmatched: 4. The CDR3 loop spans 15 amino acids. The CDR3 sequence: CASSLAGEYTGELFF. The CDR3 bases are TGTGCCAGCAGTCTAGCGGGAGAGTACACCGGGGAGCTGTTTTTT.

The chain combines TRBV11-1 with TRBJ2-7, with 15 bases that match TRBD2. This CDR3 is 16 amino acids long. J was trimmed by 3 bases and V by 5 bases; bases with no gene match: 5. Germline CDR1 reads SGHAT; CDR2 reads FQDESV (reference sequence). CDR3 in amino acids: CASSPGLAGGHYEQYF. In nucleotides, the CDR3 is TGTGCCAGCAGCCCCGGACTAGCGGGAGGGCACTACGAGCAGTACTTC.

V and J are TRBV19 and TRBJ1-5; D uncertain. V was trimmed by 3 bases and J by 2 bases, leaving 8 bases between them. Germline CDR1 and CDR2: LNHDA and SQIVND (reference sequence). This CDR3 has 14 amino acids. CDR3 nucleotides: TGTGCCAGTAGTATCGGAGAGGGCAATCAGCCCCAGCATTTT. Translating it yields CASSIGEGNQPQHF.

The sample holds many counts of this clonotype. The V call is TRBV4-2, the J call TRBJ2-7; D is ambiguous. The germline CDR1 and CDR2 sequences are LGHNA and YNFKEQ. CDR3 length equals 11 residues. Between the trimmed V and J ends, which lost 4 bases and 6 bases, there was a span of 7 bases. DNA for the CDR3: TGTGCCAGCAGCCGTAGAGGCGAGCAGTACTTC. Protein product: CASSRRGEQYF.

This clonotype was counted many times. The V and J genes are TRBV6-5 and TRBJ1-5; D is perhaps TRBD1 (6 bases). The germline V gene encodes CDR1 MNHEY and CDR2 SVGAGI. This CDR3 region has 16 residues. Trimming cost V 6 bases and J 7 bases, with 22 bases left between them. The CDR3 DNA reads as TGTGCCAGCAGCCCCATACTCACAGGGAGGGGCCAGCCCCAGCATTTT. It translates to CASSPILTGRGQPQHF.

The V call is TRBV28, the J call TRBJ2-5, with 9 bases aligning to TRBD1. Trimming removed 5 bases from V and 1 base from J; junction bases left unmatched: 11. From germline, CDR1 is MDHEN and CDR2 SYDVKM. This CDR3 spans 17 amino acids. The CDR3 sequence is CASSLNAGDRAQETQYF. In nucleotides, the CDR3 is TGTGCCAGCAGTCTAAATGCTGGGGACAGGGCCCAAGAGACCCAGTACTTC. Full variable domain (rest looked up from reference TRBV28 and TRBJ2-5): DVKVTQSSRYLVKRTGEKVFLECVQDMDHENMFWYRQDPGLGLRLIYFSYDVKMKEKGDIPEGYSVSREKKERFSLILESASTNQTSMYLCASSLNAGDRAQETQYFGPGTRLLVL.

This clonotype has a count of ten or more. The V call is TRBV5-1, the J call TRBJ2-7; a possible D gene is TRBD1 (5 bases). Trimming shortened V by 1 base and J by 2 bases, and 7 bases separated the two germline ends. The germline V gene encodes CDR1 SGHRS and CDR2 YFSETQ. The CDR3 has 13 amino acids. CDR3 region: CASSLLGPYEQYF. DNA of the CDR3: TGCGCCAGCAGCTTGTTGGGGCCCTACGAGCAGTACTTC. The full variable domain, its missing parts supplied by reference TRBV5-1 and TRBJ2-7, is KAGVTQTPRYLIKTRGQQVTLSCSPISGHRSVSWYQQTPGQGLQFLFEYFSETQRNKGNFPGRFSGRQFSNSRSEMNVSTLELGDSALYLCASSLLGPYEQYFGPGTRLTVT.

This clonotype was observed at least ten times. The chain carries TRBV11-2 and TRBJ2-5; TRBD1 matches 8 bases. CDR3 size: 16 residues. The V and J ends lost 5 bases and 3 bases, in that order; junction bases with no gene match: 11. Germline CDR1 is SGHAT and CDR2 is FQNNGV. Here the CDR3 DNA reads TGTGCCAGCAGCGCCAGGGGGCAAATCGAGGAAGAGACCCAGTACTTC. As protein: CASSARGQIEEETQYF.

V gene TRBV19 combines with J gene TRBJ2-5; 8 nucleotides line up with TRBD1. This CDR3 spans 14 amino acids. CDR1 and CDR2 (germline): LNHDA, SQIVND (reference sequence). The V segment lost 3 bases and the J segment 2 bases; nucleotides outside the gene matches: 2. The CDR3: CASSMRTGQETQYF. In DNA form, the CDR3 reads TGTGCCAGTAGTATGCGGACAGGGCAAGAGACCCAGTACTTC.

The chain couples TRBV4-3 to TRBJ2-7; 9 bases map to TRBD1. The CDR3 sequence is 15 residues long. The germline V gene encodes CDR1 LGHNA and CDR2 YSLEER. V was pared by 4 bases and J by 3 bases, with 7 bases of the junction left unmatched. Here the CDR3 DNA reads TGCGCCAGCAGCCTAAGTACAGGGGGCGGCTACGAGCAGTACTTC. Translating gives CASSLSTGGGYEQYF.

This clonotype was picked up many times. The chain couples TRBV7-9 to TRBJ2-7, with 7 positions matching TRBD2. Trimming cost V 5 bases and J 4 bases; bases outside gene matches: 8. The CDR3 is 14 amino acids. CDR1 is SEHNR and CDR2 is FQNEAQ in the germline V gene (reference sequence). As DNA, the CDR3 is TGTGCCAGCAGCACCCGGACTAGAAGATACGAGCAGTACTTC. Residues: CASSTRTRRYEQYF.

In its sample, this clonotype was seen many times. CDR3 loop: CASSFLGGRAGYEQYF. CDR3 nucleotides: TGTGCCAGCAGCTTTCTCGGGGGTCGGGCGGGCTACGAGCAGTACTTC. The rearrangement uses TRBV7-9 and TRBJ2-7; D is perhaps TRBD2 (6 bases). CDR1 and CDR2 from the germline V gene are SEHNR and FQNEAQ (reference sequence). V was clipped by 3 bases and J by 3 bases, with 18 bases between them. This CDR3 is built from 16 residues.

This clonotype has at least ten counts. The chain carries TRBV12-3 or TRBV12-4 and TRBJ2-7; D is undetermined. This CDR3 region has 14 residues. Trimming shortened V by 7 bases and J by 5 bases, and 18 bases separated the two germline ends. CDR3 DNA: TGTGCCAGCACCACCGCAGGTGGTGTGAACGAGCAGTACTTC. Protein: CASTTAGGVNEQYF.

In its sample, this clonotype was seen many times. This rearrangement joins TRBV4-3 to TRBJ2-5; possibly TRBD2 for D (6 bases). The CDR3 is made up of 15 amino acids. The ends were cut back, 1 base at V and 3 bases at J, with 12 bases in the middle. The germline CDR1 and CDR2 sequences are LGHNA and YSLEER. CDR3 bases: TGCGCCAGCAGCCAAGGGGTCGGGAGCAAAGAGACCCAGTACTTC. Translated, it gives CASSQGVGSKETQYF.

The chain combines TRBV12-3 or TRBV12-4 with TRBJ1-6; possible D gene TRBD1, 5 bases. V lost 1 base, J lost 7 bases, and 14 bases lay in between. The CDR3 spans 16 residues. CDR3 loop: CASSLGGWGYNSPLHF. CDR3 nucleotide sequence: TGTGCCAGCAGTTTAGGCGGCTGGGGCTACAATTCACCCCTCCACTTT.

V gene TRBV6-2 or TRBV6-3 combines with J gene TRBJ1-1; D is unclear. The CDR3 is made up of 13 amino acids. The germline gives CDR1 MNHEY, CDR2 SVGEGT. Trimming took 6 bases from V and 0 from J, leaving 8 bases between them. This CDR3 reads CASRNPMNTEAFF. CDR3 in DNA: TGTGCCAGCAGGAATCCGATGAACACTGAAGCTTTCTTT.

This clonotype appeared many times. This rearrangement joins TRBV27 to TRBJ2-7, with unresolved D. Trimming shortened V by 0 bases and J by 0 bases, and 12 bases separated the two germline ends. In germline, CDR1 is MNHEY, CDR2 SMNVEV (reference sequence). CDR3 length: 16 residues. CDR3 sequence (DNA): TGTGCCAGCAGTTTATCGGGTACCTCCCACTCCTACGAGCAGTACTTC. It is translated as CASSLSGTSHSYEQYF.

The table lists this clonotype with many counts. The chain combines TRBV10-3 with TRBJ1-1; D is uncertain. The CDR3 has 12 amino acids. Germline-derived CDR1 and CDR2 are ENHRY and SYGVKD. With 4 bases removed from V and 4 bases from J, the gap between germline ends came to 7 bases. The CDR3 bases are TGTGCCATCAGTGTTAAGGGCACTGAAGCTTTCTTT. Protein sequence: CAISVKGTEAFF.

This clonotype was recorded many times. The CDR3 sequence: CATSRQLPLAGGDSYEQYF. CDR3 DNA: TGTGCCACCAGCAGACAACTCCCACTAGCGGGAGGCGACTCCTACGAGCAGTACTTC. The chain links TRBV15 to TRBJ2-7; 12 nucleotides match TRBD2. With 2 bases clipped from V and 0 bases from J, the junction kept 11 bases outside the gene matches. Germline CDR1 reads LNHNV; CDR2 reads YYDKDF (reference sequence). This CDR3 comprises 19 residues.